The clone carrying this T cell receptor beta chain has a single count. Its matching antigen is unknown. These data belong to a study of shared clonotypes between healthy human individuals. Study-wide findings and caveats: Some naive CD4 clonotypes, roughly 4.8%, turned up in common across a few donors.

The table came from immunoSEQ multiplex PCR; TCRdb's copy has only in-frame clones and leaves some out. The data show some 2 million clones, about 94% seen once. Trimming cost V 5 bases and J 2 bases, with 19 bases left between them. In germline, CDR1 is SGHVS, CDR2 FQNEAQ. The CDR3 sequence is 16 residues long. Terminally differentiated effector memory CD45RA+ cells were excluded from the naive CD8 cells, which were CD45RO-negative and positively selected for CCR7. The clonotype comes from a man between 18 and 29 years old in good health. The chain recombines TRBV7-8 with TRBJ2-7; D is tentatively TRBD1 or TRBD2 (7 bases each). What was sequenced was naive CD8+ T cells sorted from blood. Here the CDR3 DNA reads TGTGCCAGCAGCACCTGGGAGGGGGCTGACGCCTACGAGCAGTACTTC. Translating gives CASSTWEGADAYEQYF.